Listed below are T cell receptor beta chains from one sample, sequenced in a study of CD8 T cells in ankylosing spondylitis. TCRdb re-called the 5' RACE reads through MiXCR, storing one row per CDR3 protein. The sample includes about 390,000 distinct CDR3 sequences, 20% to 25% seen only once; the top ten take about a sixth. The sequenced material came from blood, either unsorted or a sorted T cell fraction (not recorded which). These TCRs come from a male donor with ankylosing spondylitis. The CDR3 runs from the conserved cysteine through the conserved F or W. Fields, in order: V gene, clone size, J gene, D gene, CDR3 DNA, CDR3 protein. A D gene is named only where the DNA matches it firmly. Expanded clones are given a class, and other clones once, few, many or no size at all.

>TRBV29-1|few|TRBJ1-2|-
TGCAGCGTAACTCCCGGAAACTATGGCTACACCTTC
CSVTPGNYGYTF
>TRBV6-1|few|TRBJ2-1|TRBD2
TGTGCCAGCCGGACTAGCGCGCGGAATGAGCAGTTCTTC
CASRTSARNEQFF
>TRBV6-2/TRBV6-3|-|TRBJ2-3|-
TGTGCCAGCACCGTACCCCGGACTTATCCTAGCACAGATACGCAGTATTTT
CASTVPRTYPSTDTQYF
>TRBV20-1|few|TRBJ2-1|TRBD2
TGCAGTGCTAGACCACCGGGGCTGCTAGCGGGAGTCAATGAGCAGTTCTTC
CSARPPGLLAGVNEQFF
>TRBV5-1|-|TRBJ2-5|-
TGCGCCAGCAGCCCGGACGGGACCCAAGAGACCCAGTACTTC
CASSPDGTQETQYF
>TRBV4-2|few|TRBJ2-1|-
TGTGCCAGCAGCCCCCGGGACGCGCCCTACAATGAGCAGTTCTTC
CASSPRDAPYNEQFF
>TRBV5-1|-|TRBJ1-6|-
TGCGCCAGCAGCTTGGAAGGGGCTCCAGATTCACCCCTCCACTTT
CASSLEGAPDSPLHF
>TRBV6-5|-|TRBJ2-7|-
TGTGCCAGCAGAAACCGAGCGGGTCCGCAGTACTTC
CASRNRAGPQYF
>TRBV30|few|TRBJ2-1|-
TGTGCCTGGAGTGTAGGGGAGAATGAGCAGTTCTTC
CAWSVGENEQFF
>TRBV28|few|TRBJ2-3|-
TGTGCCAGCAGTCTTCAATTAGATACGCAGTATTTT
CASSLQLDTQYF
>TRBV24-1|few|TRBJ2-2|TRBD2
TGTGCCACCAGTTTCGGCGGGAGCGATACCGGGGAGCTGTTTTTT
CATSFGGSDTGELFF
>TRBV5-6|-|TRBJ2-5|-
TGTGCCAGCAGCCCGTACCAAGAGACCCAGTACTTC
CASSPYQETQYF
>TRBV7-2|-|TRBJ1-2|TRBD1
TGTGCCAGCAGCTTAGCCGGGACAGGGAGGGGCTACACCTTC
CASSLAGTGRGYTF
>TRBV10-3|-|TRBJ1-2|-
TGTGCCATCGAAAACCCCGGGGAGGGCTACACCTTC
CAIENPGEGYTF
>TRBV6-2/TRBV6-3|few|TRBJ2-1|-
TGTGCCAGCAAAAACCGGGACTTCTCCTACAATGAGCAGTTCTTC
CASKNRDFSYNEQFF
>TRBV11-2|-|TRBJ2-3|-
TGTGCCAGCAGGCTCGGGGATACGCAGTATTTT
CASRLGDTQYF
>TRBV12-3/TRBV12-4|-|TRBJ2-1|-
TGTGCCAGCAGTCCAACGGGACGTCCATTGAGGTTCTTC
CASSPTGRPLRFF
>TRBV10-3|few|TRBJ2-5|-
TGTGCCATCAGTGAGTCGATGAATAAGGAGACCCAGTACTTC
CAISESMNKETQYF
>TRBV12-3/TRBV12-4|-|TRBJ1-3|-
TGTGCCAGCATGGGGAAAAGGAGCTCTGGAAACACCATATATTTT
CASMGKRSSGNTIYF
>TRBV28|-|TRBJ2-1|-
TGTGCCAGCAGTCCCGACGGAAGCGGGTCCAATGAGCAGTTCTTC
CASSPDGSGSNEQFF
>TRBV15|-|TRBJ1-5|-
TGTGCCACCAGCAGAGAAGATGCAGGTGGAGGTCAGCCCCAGCATTTT
CATSREDAGGGQPQHF
>TRBV20-1|few|TRBJ2-7|TRBD2
TGCAGTGCTAGTTCCCCTAGCGGGTACGAGCAGTACTTC
CSASSPSGYEQYF
>TRBV10-1|-|TRBJ2-5|TRBD1
TGCGCCAGCAGTGAAGGGGGCCACAGGGGTGGACAAGAGACCCAGTACTTC
CASSEGGHRGGQETQYF
>TRBV2|few|TRBJ1-6|-
TGTGCCAGCAGTGGAGGATTGAGCTCCTATAATTCACCCCTCCACTTT
CASSGGLSSYNSPLHF
>TRBV5-1|few|TRBJ2-1|-
TGCGCCAGCAGCTTGGTTCCTAGCAGGCGGAATGAGCAGTTCTTC
CASSLVPSRRNEQFF